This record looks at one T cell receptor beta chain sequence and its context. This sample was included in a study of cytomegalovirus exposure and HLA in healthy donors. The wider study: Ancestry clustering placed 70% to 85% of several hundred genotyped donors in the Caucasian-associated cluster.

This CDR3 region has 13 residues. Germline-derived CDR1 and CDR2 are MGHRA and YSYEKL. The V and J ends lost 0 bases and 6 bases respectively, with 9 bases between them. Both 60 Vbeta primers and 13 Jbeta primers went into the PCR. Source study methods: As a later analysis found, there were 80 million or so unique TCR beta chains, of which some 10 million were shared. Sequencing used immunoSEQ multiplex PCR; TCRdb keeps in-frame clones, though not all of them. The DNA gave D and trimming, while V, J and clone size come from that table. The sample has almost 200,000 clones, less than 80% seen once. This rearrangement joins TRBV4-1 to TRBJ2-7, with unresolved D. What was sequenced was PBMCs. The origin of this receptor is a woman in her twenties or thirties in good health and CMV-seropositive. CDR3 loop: CASSQDGGAEQYF. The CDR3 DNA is TGCGCCAGCAGCCAAGATGGCGGTGCCGAGCAGTACTTC.